This T cell receptor (beta chain) was recorded in a study of glioma-infiltrating T cells. Study-wide results and caveats: Only very few CDR3 sequences appeared in both tissue and blood. Gliomas, especially low-grade, showed above-expected tissue-blood divergence; non-neoplastic patients showed below.

Amplification of TCR alpha and beta CDR3 regions from RNA used iRepertoire nested multiplex PCR. Tissue mRNA or PBMC total RNA, roughly 85-450 ng, went into one-step reverse transcription and amplification. TCRdb itself ran the multiplex PCR reads through MiXCR, one entry per CDR3 protein. This sample has some 18,000 distinct CDR3 sequences, with roughly 64% found just once. For this clonotype: Antigen specificity is unknown.

What was sequenced was glioma tissue, nonneoplastic brain tissue, or PBMCs (not recorded which). This clonotype originated in a human donor with low-grade glioma or glioblastoma, undergoing nonglioma brain surgery, or in good health (not recorded which).

This CDR3 is CASSLIGTEAFF. For the CDR3, the DNA is TGTGCCAGCAGCTTAATAGGGACTGAAGCTTTCTTT. The V call is TRBV7-2, the J call TRBJ1-1; D uncertain. Trimming took 2 bases from V and 5 from J, leaving 6 bases between them. Germline-derived CDR1 and CDR2 are SGHTA and FQGNSA. The CDR3 runs to 12 residues.